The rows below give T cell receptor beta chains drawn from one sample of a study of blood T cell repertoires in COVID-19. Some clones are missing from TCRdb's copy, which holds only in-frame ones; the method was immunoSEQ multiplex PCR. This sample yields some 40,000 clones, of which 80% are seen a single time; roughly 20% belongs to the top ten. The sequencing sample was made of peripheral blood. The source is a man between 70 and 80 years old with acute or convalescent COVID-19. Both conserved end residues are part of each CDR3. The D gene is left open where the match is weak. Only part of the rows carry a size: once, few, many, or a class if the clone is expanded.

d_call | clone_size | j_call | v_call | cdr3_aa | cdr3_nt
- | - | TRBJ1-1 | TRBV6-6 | CASRQGFVVNTEAFF | TGTGCCAGCAGACAGGGATTCGTCGTGAACACTGAAGCTTTCTTT
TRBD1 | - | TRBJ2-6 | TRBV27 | CASSPHGTGGATGANVLTF | TGTGCCAGCAGTCCCCATGGGACAGGGGGCGCAACTGGGGCCAACGTCCTGACTTTC
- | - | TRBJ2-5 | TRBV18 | CASSLQGIQETQYF | TGTGCCAGCTCGTTACAGGGTATTCAAGAGACCCAGTACTTC
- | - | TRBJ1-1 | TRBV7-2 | CASSLGRGYFTEAFF | TGTGCCAGCAGCTTAGGTAGGGGCTACTTCACTGAAGCTTTCTTT
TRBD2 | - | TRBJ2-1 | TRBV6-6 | CASSGGGALFEQFF | TGTGCCAGCAGCGGCGGGGGGGCCCTGTTTGAGCAGTTCTTC
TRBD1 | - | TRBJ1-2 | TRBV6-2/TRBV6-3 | CASSGDRGLGYTF | TGTGCCAGCAGCGGAGACAGGGGGCTTGGCTACACCTTC
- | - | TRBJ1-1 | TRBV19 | CASSIVRGGAYTEAFF | TGTGCCAGTAGTATAGTGAGGGGGGGAGCTTACACTGAAGCTTTCTTT
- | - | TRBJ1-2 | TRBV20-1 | CSASKGSSDFYGYTF | TGCAGTGCTAGTAAGGGAAGTAGCGATTTCTATGGCTACACCTTC
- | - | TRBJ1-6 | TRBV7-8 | CASSSYRVASPLHF | TGTGCCAGCAGCTCGTACAGGGTTGCGTCACCCCTCCACTTT
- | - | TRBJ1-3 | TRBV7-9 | CASSFVPGLTGNTIYF | TGTGCCAGCAGCTTCGTTCCAGGCCTCACTGGAAACACCATATATTTT
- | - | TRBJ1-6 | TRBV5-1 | CASSSGTQAVHSPLHF | TGCGCCAGCAGTTCCGGGACTCAGGCGGTGCATTCACCCCTCCACTTT
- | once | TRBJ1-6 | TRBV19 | CASTAGYWNSPLHF | TGTGCCAGTACCGCAGGGTATTGGAATTCACCCCTCCACTTT
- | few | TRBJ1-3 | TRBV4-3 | CASSQTRQLSGNTIYF | TGCGCCAGCAGCCAGACCCGACAGCTCTCTGGAAACACCATATATTTT
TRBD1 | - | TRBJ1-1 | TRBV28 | CASSWPDRGLDTEAFF | TGTGCCAGCAGTTGGCCGGACAGGGGGTTGGACACTGAAGCTTTCTTT
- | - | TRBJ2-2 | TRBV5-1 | CASSLSTANTGELFF | TGCGCCAGCAGCTTGTCGACAGCCAACACCGGGGAGCTGTTTTTT
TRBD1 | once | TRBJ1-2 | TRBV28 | CASSPAGGHGYTF | TGTGCCAGCAGTCCCGCAGGGGGCCATGGCTACACCTTC
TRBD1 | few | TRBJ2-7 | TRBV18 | CASSPRQGDEQYF | TGTGCCAGCTCACCCCGACAGGGGGACGAGCAGTACTTC
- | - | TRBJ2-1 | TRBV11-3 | CASSLEGSSYNEQFF | TGTGCCAGCAGCTTAGAAGGGAGCTCCTACAATGAGCAGTTCTTC
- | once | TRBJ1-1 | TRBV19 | CASRAGVGTEAFF | TGTGCCAGTAGGGCAGGGGTCGGAACTGAAGCTTTCTTT
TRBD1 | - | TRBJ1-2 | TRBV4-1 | CASSQDRGPQAYGYTF | TGCGCCAGCAGCCAAGATAGGGGGCCTCAAGCCTATGGCTACACCTTC
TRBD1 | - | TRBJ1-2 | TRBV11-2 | CASSNIQGAANYGYTF | TGTGCCAGCAGCAACATCCAGGGGGCGGCTAACTATGGCTACACCTTC
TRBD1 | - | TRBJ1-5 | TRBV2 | CASRSGTAHQPQHF | TGTGCCAGCAGGTCCGGGACAGCTCATCAGCCCCAGCATTTT
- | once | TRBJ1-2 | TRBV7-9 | CASNFIQMDYGYTF | TGTGCCAGCAATTTTATACAGATGGACTATGGCTACACCTTC
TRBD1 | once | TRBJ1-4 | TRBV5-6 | CASSSQGGEKLFF | TGTGCCAGCAGCTCACAGGGGGGTGAAAAACTGTTTTTT
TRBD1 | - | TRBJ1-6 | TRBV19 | CASSVDRDNSPLHF | TGTGCCAGTAGTGTCGACAGGGACAATTCACCCCTCCACTTT
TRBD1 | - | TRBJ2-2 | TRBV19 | CASRLHHTGGHSPNWNTGELFF | TGTGCCAGTAGACTCCATCATACAGGGGGCCATTCGCCGAATTGGAACACCGGGGAGCTGTTTTTT
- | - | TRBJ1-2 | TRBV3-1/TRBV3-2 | CASKSGYGYTF | TGTGCCAGCAAATCAGGGTATGGCTACACCTTC
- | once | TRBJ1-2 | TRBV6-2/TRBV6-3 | CASSYSRQTNYGYTF | TGTGCCAGCAGTTACTCGCGGCAAACTAACTATGGCTACACCTTC
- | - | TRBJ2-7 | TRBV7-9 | CASSRTGSREQYF | TGTGCCAGCAGCCGTACAGGGTCGAGAGAGCAGTACTTC
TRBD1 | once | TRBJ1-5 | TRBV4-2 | CASSRETGSNQPQHF | TGTGCCAGCAGCCGAGAGACAGGGTCCAATCAGCCCCAGCATTTT
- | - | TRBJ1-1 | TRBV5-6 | CASRWSAGTEAFF | TGTGCCAGCAGGTGGTCCGCGGGCACTGAAGCTTTCTTT
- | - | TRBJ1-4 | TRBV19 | CASSHGGRTNEKLFF | TGTGCCAGTAGTCATGGGGGCAGGACTAATGAAAAACTGTTTTTT
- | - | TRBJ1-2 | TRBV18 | CASSPLAQSNYGYTF | TGTGCCAGCTCACCACTGGCACAATCTAACTATGGCTACACCTTC
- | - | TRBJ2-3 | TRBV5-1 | CASSFSPHRRDISTDTQYF | TGCGCCAGCAGCTTCTCACCCCACCGTCGCGATATTAGCACAGATACGCAGTATTTT
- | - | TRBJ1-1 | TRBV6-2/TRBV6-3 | CASSYLQGPTEAFF | TGTGCCAGCAGTTACTTACAGGGCCCCACTGAAGCTTTCTTT
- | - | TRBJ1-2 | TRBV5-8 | CASRPRSPGQGKGYTF | TGTGCCAGCAGACCGCGTTCCCCCGGGCAGGGGAAGGGCTACACCTTC